This T cell receptor beta chain was sequenced for a study of T cell repertoires in cytomegalovirus infection. The wider study: Researchers turned to recently identified HLA-C-restricted CMV epitopes as well as well-studied HLA-B-restricted ones. Based on public TCR beta signatures, there were indications of CMV infection and of a matching HLA type.

The table lists this clonotype with a count of one. Its antigen is currently unknown. TCRdb reprocessed the reads with MiXCR, giving one entry per CDR3 protein. Of around 770,000 distinct CDR3 sequences detected, 25% to 35% appear once; the ten largest clones hold over 10%. Broader study findings: Clonotypes of TCR beta that were HLA-C-restricted and CMV-specific dominated the ex vivo response.

The sequence derives from a human donor in good health (CMV status not recorded). Some clones in this sample may be carry-over from other donors' samples. Source: cultured CD8+ T cells from PBMCs, taken from culture after CMV antigen stimulation.

The DNA for the CDR3 is TGTGCCAGCAGCCGGGCGGGGGTTGCAGATACGCAGTATTTT. Its protein is CASSRAGVADTQYF. The genes are TRBV3-1 and TRBJ2-3; the match to TRBD2 covers 7 bases. This CDR3 has 14 amino acids. Germline CDR1 reads LGHDT; CDR2 reads YNNKEL (reference sequence). Trimming took 4 bases from V and 4 from J; bases not matched to a gene: 5.